This entry describes one T cell receptor (beta chain). The antigen is unknown. The data originate from a study of shared clonotypes between healthy human individuals. Overall study context: Researchers assigned three CD4 naive, three CD4 memory, two CD8 naive and one CD8 memory plate to each donor. Overall study findings and caveats: The authors sampled blood alone, and tissue repertoires likely differ. Non-shared clonotypes showed lower generation probabilities than clonotypes common to all four donors.

The authors split each subset's genomic DNA evenly across several immunoSEQ plates. Generated by immunoSEQ multiplex PCR, the TCRdb table keeps only in-frame clones and is missing some. Among 1.5 million to 2.5 million clones, about 95% were seen once, and the ten largest hold 1% to 1.5%. Positive CCR7 selection of CD45RO-negative cells yielded the naive CD8 cells, and terminally differentiated effector memory CD45RA+ cells were excluded. The sample was naive CD8+ T cells sorted from blood. The clonotype originates from a man aged 18 to 29 in good health.

The CDR3 protein is CASAGQGEDNEQFF. The CDR3 region has the DNA TGTGCCAGCGCGGGACAGGGGGAGGACAATGAGCAGTTCTTC. This chain links TRBV6-5 with TRBJ2-1; 11 nucleotides match TRBD1. The CDR3 spans 14 residues. The germline CDR1 and CDR2 sequences are MNHEY and SVGAGI. J lost 5 bases, V lost 8 bases, and 5 bases had no gene match.